One sample yielded the 9 T cell receptor beta chains listed below, sequenced in a study of T cell changes during pregnancy in multiple sclerosis. Using immunoSEQ multiplex PCR, the repertoire was profiled, and TCRdb retains in-frame clones only, with some absent. The sample has fewer than 85,000 clones; roughly 96% are singletons. Sequenced material: peripheral blood, taken in the second trimester of pregnancy. The receptors were gathered from a female donor with multiple sclerosis, enrolled in a pregnancy study.

V gene TRBV4-1 combines with J gene TRBJ2-1; a possible D gene is TRBD2 (5 bases). The CDR3 has 16 residues. Germline values: CDR1 MGHRA, CDR2 YSYEKL. V was clipped by 1 base and J by 7 bases, with 17 bases between them. The CDR3 sequence is CASSQAVGRARNEQFF. The CDR3 DNA is TGCGCCAGCAGCCAAGCCGTAGGGCGGGCGCGGAATGAGCAGTTCTTC.

This sequence joins TRBV14 and TRBJ1-1; tentatively, D is TRBD1 (6 bases). V lost 6 bases, J lost 5 bases, and 10 bases lay in between. Germline lookup yields CDR1 SGHDN and CDR2 FVKESK. CDR3 length: 12 amino acids. This CDR3 is CASSHTGTEAFF. CDR3 nucleotides: TGTGCCAGCAGTCATACAGGGACTGAAGCTTTCTTT.

V usage is TRBV7-9 and J usage is TRBJ2-5; TRBD1 matches 11 bases. The germline gives CDR1 SEHNR, CDR2 FQNEAQ (reference sequence). Trimming took 1 base from V and 5 from J; bases not matched to a gene: 3. The CDR3 runs to 15 residues. CDR3 nucleotide sequence: TGTGCCAGCAGCTTAGGGACAGGGGGCAGGGAGACCCAGTACTTC. The encoded protein is CASSLGTGGRETQYF.

This chain connects TRBV7-6 to TRBJ2-3; D is uncertain. The germline V and J ends were trimmed by 5 bases and 2 bases, with 5 bases remaining between them. The CDR3 loop spans 12 amino acids. Per germline, CDR1 SGHVS and CDR2 FNYEAQ. The CDR3 DNA follows: TGTGCCAGCAGCCCTACCACAGATACGCAGTATTTT. It is translated as CASSPTTDTQYF. Together with reference TRBV7-6 and TRBJ2-3, the CDR3 gives the full variable domain: GAGVSQSPRYKVTKRGQDVALRCDPISGHVSLYWYRQALGQGPEFLTYFNYEAQQDKSGLPNDRFSAERPEGSISTLTIQRTEQRDSAMYRCASSPTTDTQYFGPGTRLTVL.

V gene TRBV7-2 combines with J gene TRBJ2-3; 11 bases match TRBD2. V lost 8 bases to trimming and J lost 5 bases; unmatched junction nucleotides: 6. Germline lookup yields CDR1 SGHTA and CDR2 FQGNSA. The CDR3 is made up of 14 amino acids. CDR3 coding DNA: TGTGCCAGCCGGGTAGCGGGAGGGAGAGATACGCAGTATTTT. Translating gives CASRVAGGRDTQYF.

The J gene is TRBJ1-1, the V gene TRBV7-8; 10 bases map to TRBD1. The CDR3 has 15 amino acids. V lost 4 bases to trimming and J lost 5 bases; unmatched junction nucleotides: 7. CDR1 is SGHVS, CDR2 FQNEAQ, per germline. Here the CDR3 reads CASSSTGTGVTEAFF. Here the CDR3 DNA reads TGTGCCAGCAGCTCAACCGGGACAGGGGTGACTGAAGCTTTCTTT. The variable domain in full, with the rest retrieved from reference TRBV7-8 and TRBJ1-1, is GAGVSQSPRYKVAKRGQDVALRCDPISGHVSLFWYQQALGQGPEFLTYFQNEAQLDKSGLPSDRFFAERPEGSVSTLKIQRTQQEDSAVYLCASSSTGTGVTEAFFGQGTRLTVV.

The count of this clone is one. V usage is TRBV30 and J usage is TRBJ2-1; TRBD2 aligns across 13 bases. Looked up from germline, CDR1 is GTSNPN and CDR2 is SVGIG (reference sequence). V dropped 2 bases and J dropped 12; count of bases not matched to a gene: 4. The CDR3 contains 13 residues. CDR3 region: CAWSLTSGGRQFF. DNA for the CDR3: TGTGCCTGGAGTTTGACTAGCGGGGGGAGGCAGTTCTTC.

Concerning this clone itself: The junction shows a germline mismatch at one end, possibly a read error. Other DNA sequences in the same sample also yield this CDR3. The rearrangement links TRBV4-1 to TRBJ2-7, with 8 bases lining up with TRBD2. The CDR3 is made up of 15 amino acids. Germline-derived CDR1 and CDR2 are MGHRA and YSYEKL. This CDR3 reads CASSPVAGTRHEQYF. The DNA of the CDR3 is TGCGCCAGCAGCCCCGTAGCGGGAACCCGTCACGAGCAGTACTTT.

This chain joins TRBV13 and TRBJ2-3, with TRBD2 identical over 11 bases. The V segment lost 5 bases and the J segment 4 bases; nucleotides outside the gene matches: 8. Germline V gene lookup returns CDR1 PRHDT and CDR2 FYEKMQ (reference sequence). The CDR3 consists of 16 residues. This CDR3 is CASSTPLAGGADTQYF. The CDR3 DNA reads as TGTGCCAGCAGCACCCCTCTAGCGGGAGGTGCAGATACGCAGTATTTT.